These 27 T cell receptor beta chains originate from one sample sequenced in a study of T cell responses to AZD1222 COVID-19 vaccine. The data were produced by immunoSEQ multiplex PCR, yet TCRdb's version contains in-frame clones alone and is incomplete. The data contain under 150,000 clones, roughly nine tenths of them singletons. Sequenced here: peripheral blood, sampled 28 days after the second AZD1222 dose. The source of these receptors is an adult who received the AZD1222 COVID-19 vaccine.

This chain joins TRBV9 and TRBJ1-6; maybe TRBD1 (5 bases). Between the trimmed V and J ends, which lost 0 bases and 10 bases, there was a span of 8 bases. This CDR3 is built from 13 residues. Per the germline V gene, CDR1 is SGDLS and CDR2 is YYNGEE. The CDR3 sequence is CASSVEQASPLHF. Here the CDR3 DNA reads TGTGCCAGCAGCGTAGAACAGGCCTCACCCCTCCACTTT.

With respect to this clone: The junction departs from germline at one end; a sequencing error may be responsible. The chain recombines TRBV14 with TRBJ2-3, with a weak D call TRBD2 (6 bases). The CDR3 has 18 residues. The germline V gene has CDR1 SGHDN and CDR2 FVKESK. The CDR3 reads CASSRRGGLGQGTNTQYF. DNA of the CDR3: TGTGCCAGCAGCCGCCGGGGAGGCTTAGGGCAGGGCACAAATACGCAGTATTTT.

The J gene is TRBJ2-5, the V gene TRBV9, with D perhaps assigned TRBD1 or TRBD2 (6 bases each). Trimming pared 0 bases from V and 5 bases from J, leaving 11 bases between. There are 14 residues in the CDR3. The germline CDR1 and CDR2 sequences are SGDLS and YYNGEE. CDR3 sequence (DNA): TGTGCCAGCAGCGTAGCCGGGGGCGCTGAGACCCAGTACTTC. This encodes CASSVAGGAETQYF.

The chain combines TRBV4-2 with TRBJ1-5; 10 bases agree with TRBD1. Germline values: CDR1 LGHNA, CDR2 YNFKEQ. Unmatched junction bases numbered 7, after V lost 1 base and J lost 7 bases. The CDR3 consists of 16 residues. The CDR3 coding sequence is TGTGCCAGCAGCCAAGTGGGACAGGGGAATGGACAGCCCCAGCATTTT. The encoded protein is CASSQVGQGNGQPQHF.

The V call is TRBV30, the J call TRBJ2-2; no firm D call. CDR1 is GTSNPN, CDR2 SVGIG, per germline (reference sequence). The germline V and J ends were trimmed by 0 bases and 1 base, with 12 bases remaining between them. The CDR3 covers 16 residues. CDR3 nucleotides: TGTGCCTGGAGTGTCCAGCCCTCGATGAACACCGGGGAGCTGTTTTTT. Encoded protein: CAWSVQPSMNTGELFF.

The count of this clone is one. The genes are TRBV30 and TRBJ1-6; no clear D gene. The CDR3 has 16 residues. V shed 0 bases and J shed 8 bases, with 17 bases lying between them. The germline V gene has CDR1 GTSNPN and CDR2 SVGIG (reference sequence). The CDR3 DNA follows: TGTGCCTGGAGTGTACGTAGAGGAAGAGGCGATTCACCCCTCCACTTT. It translates to CAWSVRRGRGDSPLHF.

This chain links TRBV5-5 with TRBJ1-3; D ambiguous. The CDR3 sequence is 16 residues long. The V end lost 0 bases, the J end lost 1 base, and 11 bases lay between the germline ends. CDR1 SGHKS and CDR2 YYEKEE come from the germline V gene (reference sequence). This CDR3 is CASSLEAGASGNTIYF. The CDR3 nucleotides read TGTGCCAGCAGCTTGGAGGCAGGAGCTTCTGGAAACACCATATATTTT.

The chain couples TRBV15 to TRBJ1-2; D unresolved. The CDR3 sequence is 13 residues long. CDR1 and CDR2 from the germline V gene are LNHNV and YYDKDF (reference sequence). V lost 0 bases to trimming and J lost 3 bases, with 5 bases between them. The CDR3 nucleotides read TGTGCCACCAGCAGAGATTCTTACTATGGCTACACCTTC. It yields the protein CATSRDSYYGYTF.

The CDR3 coding sequence is TGTGCCAGCAGCTTAGCGAAGGGACAGGGGTGGGGAAGGTATGGCTACACCTTC. Translated, it gives CASSLAKGQGWGRYGYTF. The rearrangement joins TRBV7-2 to TRBJ1-2; 10 bases are a match to TRBD1. Germline CDR1 is SGHTA and CDR2 is FQGNSA. V shed 0 bases, J shed 5 bases, and the junction held 12 bases outside the gene matches. This CDR3 is 18 amino acids long.

This clone was recorded a few times. CDR3 sequence (DNA): TGCGCCAGCAGCTTGAGGACCAGCGGGAGTTCAGATACGCAGTATTTT. It yields the protein CASSLRTSGSSDTQYF. This sequence joins TRBV5-1 and TRBJ2-3, with TRBD2 identical over 8 bases. CDR3 length equals 16 residues. Per the germline V gene, CDR1 is SGHRS and CDR2 is YFSETQ. The junction had 8 bases not matched to a gene; V was cut back by 1 base and J by 4 bases.

The J gene is TRBJ2-3, the V gene TRBV2, with 8 bases that match TRBD2. The CDR3 spans 17 residues. Trimming cost V 7 bases and J 5 bases; bases outside gene matches: 17. Germline CDR1 and CDR2: SNHLY and FYNNEI. This CDR3 is CASIRFLAGGLQDTQYF. CDR3 DNA: TGTGCCAGCATCCGGTTTTTGGCGGGGGGCCTCCAAGATACGCAGTATTTT.

The J gene is TRBJ2-7, the V gene TRBV18; D is undetermined. CDR3 length equals 15 residues. Germline CDR1 and CDR2: KGHSH and LQKENI. V was shortened by 2 bases and J by 2 bases, with 13 bases between the two germline ends. The CDR3 DNA sequence: TGTGCCAGCTCACCAAGCAGAGACGGAACCTACGAGCAGTACTTC. It is translated as CASSPSRDGTYEQYF.

This clone showed up just a few times. V is TRBV7-3 and J is TRBJ1-2, with D maybe TRBD1 (6 bases). This CDR3 spans 16 amino acids. CDR1 and CDR2 (germline): SGHTA, FQGTGA. V was shortened by 2 bases and J by 6 bases, with 19 bases between the two germline ends. Here the CDR3 DNA reads TGTGCCAGCAGCTTAGACGGAAGACAGGAGGGTAATGGCTACACCTTC. It yields the protein CASSLDGRQEGNGYTF.

The CDR3 nucleotides are TGTGCCAGTAGTGGATGGGCGGGGGTAGCCGGCTACACCTTC. Amino acids: CASSGWAGVAGYTF. The chain links TRBV19 to TRBJ1-2, with a tentative D call TRBD1 (5 bases). This CDR3 spans 14 amino acids. Trimming cost V 5 bases and J 8 bases, with 18 bases left between them. Per germline, CDR1 LNHDA and CDR2 SQIVND (reference sequence).

J is TRBJ1-2 and V is TRBV6-5; D might be TRBD1 (5 bases). Germline CDR1 reads MNHEY; CDR2 reads SVGAGI. CDR3 length: 13 amino acids. Trimming cost V 5 bases and J 3 bases, with 10 bases left between them. The CDR3 sequence: CASSRTRDYGYTF. Written as DNA, the CDR3 is TGTGCCAGCAGTCGAACCAGGGACTATGGCTACACCTTC.

This clone appeared once. V is TRBV4-3 and J is TRBJ1-1; 7 bases fit TRBD1. The CDR3 sequence is 18 residues long. V shed 0 bases, J shed 5 bases, and the junction held 15 bases outside the gene matches. Germline lookup yields CDR1 LGHNA and CDR2 YSLEER. The CDR3 coding sequence is TGCGCCAGCAGCCAAGATTCCCGGGACAGCTGGAGGGTAACTGAAGCTTTCTTT. Its translation is CASSQDSRDSWRVTEAFF.

The chain employs TRBV6-5 and TRBJ1-3, with D perhaps matching TRBD1 (6 bases). Trimming took off 6 bases at V and 2 bases at J, with 14 bases between the two ends. Germline assignment: CDR1 MNHEY and CDR2 SVGAGI. The CDR3 is made up of 15 amino acids. The CDR3 DNA sequence: TGTGCCAGCAGAGGGGGTGGGGGTGCTGGAAACACCATATATTTT. Its translation: CASRGGGGAGNTIYF.

CDR3 DNA: TGTGCCTACCGGGACAGTCGGACTGAAGCTTTCTTT. Translated, it gives CAYRDSRTEAFF. This chain connects TRBV30 to TRBJ1-1, with TRBD1 matching over 7 bases. This CDR3 region has 12 residues. Germline V CDR1 and CDR2: GTSNPN, SVGIG (reference sequence). Trimming cost V 7 bases and J 5 bases; bases outside gene matches: 7.

V usage is TRBV6-5 and J usage is TRBJ1-5; D is possibly TRBD1 (5 bases). Germline V CDR1 and CDR2: MNHEY, SVGAGI. The length of the CDR3 is 15 residues. The V gene lost 7 bases and the J gene lost 3 bases, with 16 bases spanning the gap. The CDR3 reads CASTIRGMYNQPQHF. CDR3 nucleotides: TGTGCCAGCACCATACGGGGGATGTACAATCAGCCCCAGCATTTT.

The CDR3 bases are TGTGCCAGCAGTTTAAGGGACGGACTAGCGGGATCAGCGGGGGAGACCCAGTACTTC. It encodes CASSLRDGLAGSAGETQYF. The chain uses TRBV27 and TRBJ2-5, with TRBD2 matching 12 bases. This CDR3 spans 19 amino acids. V gave up 2 bases and J gave up 5 bases; unmatched junction bases: 15. Germline loops: CDR1 MNHEY, CDR2 SMNVEV (reference sequence).

The genes are TRBV6-5 and TRBJ1-6; TRBD1 might be the D (5 bases). CDR3 length: 15 amino acids. Germline CDR1 reads MNHEY; CDR2 reads SVGAGI. Trimming pared 4 bases from V and 4 bases from J, leaving 11 bases between. CDR3 in DNA: TGTGCCAGCAGTTCTCCGACAGTGTATAATTCACCCCTCCACTTT. It translates to CASSSPTVYNSPLHF.

The chain links TRBV11-2 to TRBJ2-2; no clear D. This CDR3 has 13 amino acids. Germline lookup yields CDR1 SGHAT and CDR2 FQNNGV. V was shortened by 5 bases and J by 4 bases, with 8 bases between the two germline ends. For the CDR3, the DNA is TGTGCCAGCAGCCACTCCGGCACCGGGGAGCTGTTTTTT. Amino acid sequence: CASSHSGTGELFF.

The rearrangement joins TRBV15 to TRBJ2-7; TRBD2 matches at 12 bases. The CDR3 spans 15 residues. J was trimmed by 0 bases and V by 5 bases; bases with no gene match: 2. CDR1 is LNHNV, CDR2 YYDKDF, per germline (reference sequence). The CDR3 DNA reads TGTGCCACCAGCCGACTAGCGGGGGTCTCCTACGAGCAGTACTTC. Translation: CATSRLAGVSYEQYF.

The chain combines TRBV5-1 with TRBJ1-2; possible D gene TRBD1, 5 bases. CDR3 length: 13 residues. Germline V gene lookup returns CDR1 SGHRS and CDR2 YFSETQ. The V and J ends lost 0 bases and 2 bases respectively, with 5 bases between them. CDR3 region: CASSLGGNYGYTF. CDR3 in DNA: TGCGCCAGCAGCTTGGGGGGGAACTATGGCTACACCTTC.

The chain combines TRBV6-2 or TRBV6-3 with TRBJ1-2; D is unresolved. V dropped 5 bases and J dropped 2 bases, with 12 bases sitting between them. The CDR3 consists of 14 residues. Germline V lookup: CDR1 MNHEY, CDR2 SVGEGT. The DNA for the CDR3 is TGTGCCAGCAGTCCGTCGTCGGGCAACTATGGCTACACCTTC. Protein product: CASSPSSGNYGYTF.

The chain couples TRBV21-1 to TRBJ2-3; whether TRBD2, the table's D call, matches the DNA was not checked. TRBV21-1 counts as a pseudogene. The CDR3 runs to 17 residues. The DNA of the CDR3 is TGTGCCAGCAGCAAAGAAGGACTAGCGGGAGTGTCAGATACGCAGTATTTT. This gives the protein CASSKEGLAGVSDTQYF.

V and J are TRBV19 and TRBJ1-4, with TRBD1 identical over 9 bases. There are 16 residues in the CDR3. CDR1 and CDR2 (germline): LNHDA, SQIVND (reference sequence). Losses at the gene ends were 5 bases for V and 8 bases for J; bases not matched to a gene: 12. The CDR3 DNA follows: TGTGCCAGTAGTCGCCTAACAGGGGGCGAGGGAGAAAAACTGTTTTTT. As protein: CASSRLTGGEGEKLFF.